This T cell receptor (beta chain) is drawn from a study of T cell changes during pregnancy in multiple sclerosis. This CDR3 contains 14 residues. Trimming stripped 4 bases from V and 1 base from J, with 9 bases between. Germline assignment: CDR1 SGHNT and CDR2 YYREEE (reference sequence). Method: immunoSEQ multiplex PCR; TCRdb's copy keeps in-frame clones and lacks some. The sample carries about 77,000 clones, approximately 94% recorded once. The sequencing used peripheral blood, collected after pregnancy. The TCR originated in a female donor in good health, enrolled as a control in a pregnancy study. The V gene is TRBV5-4, the J gene TRBJ1-5, with TRBD1 as a possible D gene (6 bases). The CDR3 here is CASSLQGSNQPQHF. CDR3 bases: TGTGCCAGCAGCCTACAGGGAAGCAATCAGCCCCAGCATTTT.